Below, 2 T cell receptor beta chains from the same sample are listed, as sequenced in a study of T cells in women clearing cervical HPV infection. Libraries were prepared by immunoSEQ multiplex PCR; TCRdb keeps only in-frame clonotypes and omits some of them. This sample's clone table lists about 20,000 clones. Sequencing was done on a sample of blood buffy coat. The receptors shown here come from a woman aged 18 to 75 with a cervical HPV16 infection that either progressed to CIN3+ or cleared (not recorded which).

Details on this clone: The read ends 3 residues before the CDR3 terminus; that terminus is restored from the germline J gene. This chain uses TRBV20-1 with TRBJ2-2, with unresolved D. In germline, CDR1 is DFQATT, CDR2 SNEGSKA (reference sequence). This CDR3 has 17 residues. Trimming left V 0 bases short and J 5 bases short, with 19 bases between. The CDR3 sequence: CSARDYRLQDYTGELFF. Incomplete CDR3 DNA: TGCAGTGCTAGAGATTATAGGTTGCAGGATTATACCGGGGAG.

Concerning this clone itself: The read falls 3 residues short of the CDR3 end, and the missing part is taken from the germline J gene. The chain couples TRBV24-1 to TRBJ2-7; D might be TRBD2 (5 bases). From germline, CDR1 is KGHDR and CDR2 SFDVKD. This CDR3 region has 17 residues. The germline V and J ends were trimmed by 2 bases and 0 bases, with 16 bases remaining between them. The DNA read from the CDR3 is TGTGCCACCAGTGATTCCCAAAGGACTGGAAACTCCTACGAG. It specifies CATSDSQRTGNSYE. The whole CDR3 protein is CATSDSQRTGNSYEQYF.